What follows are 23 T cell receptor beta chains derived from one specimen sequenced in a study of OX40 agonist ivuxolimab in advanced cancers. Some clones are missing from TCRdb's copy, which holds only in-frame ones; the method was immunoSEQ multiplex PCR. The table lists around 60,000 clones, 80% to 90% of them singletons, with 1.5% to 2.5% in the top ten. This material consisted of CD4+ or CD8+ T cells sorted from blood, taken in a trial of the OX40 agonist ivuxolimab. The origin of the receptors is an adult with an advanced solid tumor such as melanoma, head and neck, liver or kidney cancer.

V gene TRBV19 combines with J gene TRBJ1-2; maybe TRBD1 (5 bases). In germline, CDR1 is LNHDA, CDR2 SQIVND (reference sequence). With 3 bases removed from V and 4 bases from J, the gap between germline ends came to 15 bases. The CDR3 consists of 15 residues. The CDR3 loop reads CASSIQGDSFYGYTF. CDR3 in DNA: TGTGCCAGTAGTATTCAAGGCGACAGTTTCTATGGCTACACCTTC.

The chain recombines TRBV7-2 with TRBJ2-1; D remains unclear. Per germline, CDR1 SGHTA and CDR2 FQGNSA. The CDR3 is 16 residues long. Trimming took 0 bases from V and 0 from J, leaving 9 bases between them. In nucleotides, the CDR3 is TGTGCCAGCAGCTTAGCGGCGGTGAGCTCCTACAATGAGCAGTTCTTC. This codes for CASSLAAVSSYNEQFF.

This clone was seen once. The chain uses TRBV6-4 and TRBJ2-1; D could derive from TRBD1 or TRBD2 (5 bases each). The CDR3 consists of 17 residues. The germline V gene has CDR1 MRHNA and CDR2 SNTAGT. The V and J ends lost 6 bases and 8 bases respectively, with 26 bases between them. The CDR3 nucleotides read TGTGCCAGCAGACTCCGCCGGGACGCCATGATTGGTGATGAGCAGTTCTTC. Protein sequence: CASRLRRDAMIGDEQFF.

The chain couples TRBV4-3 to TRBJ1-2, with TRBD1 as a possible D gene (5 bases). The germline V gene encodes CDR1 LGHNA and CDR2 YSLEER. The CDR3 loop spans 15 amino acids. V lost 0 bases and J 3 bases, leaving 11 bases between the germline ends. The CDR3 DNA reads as TGCGCCAGCAGCCAAGATCTCCCGACAGACTATGGCTACACCTTC. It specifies CASSQDLPTDYGYTF.

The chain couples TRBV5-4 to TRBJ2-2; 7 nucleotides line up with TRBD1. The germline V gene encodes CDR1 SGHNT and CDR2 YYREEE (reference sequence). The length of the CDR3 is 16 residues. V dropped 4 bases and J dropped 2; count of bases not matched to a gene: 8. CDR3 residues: CASSLAGTANTGELFF. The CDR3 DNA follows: TGTGCCAGCAGCCTTGCCGGGACAGCTAACACCGGGGAGCTGTTTTTT.

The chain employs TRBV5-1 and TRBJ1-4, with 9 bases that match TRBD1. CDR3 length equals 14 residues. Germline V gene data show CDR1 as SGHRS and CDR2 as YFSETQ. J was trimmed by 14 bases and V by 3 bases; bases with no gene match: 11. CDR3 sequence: CASSSQGAVGELFF. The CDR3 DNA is TGCGCCAGCAGCTCACAGGGGGCGGTGGGCGAGCTGTTTTTT.

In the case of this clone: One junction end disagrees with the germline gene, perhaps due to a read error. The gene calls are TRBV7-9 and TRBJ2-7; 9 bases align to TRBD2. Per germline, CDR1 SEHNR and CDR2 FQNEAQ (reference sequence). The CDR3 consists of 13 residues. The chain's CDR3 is CASSLETGTSREF. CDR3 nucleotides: TGTGCCAGCAGCTTAGAGACCGGGACTAGCAGGGAGTTC.

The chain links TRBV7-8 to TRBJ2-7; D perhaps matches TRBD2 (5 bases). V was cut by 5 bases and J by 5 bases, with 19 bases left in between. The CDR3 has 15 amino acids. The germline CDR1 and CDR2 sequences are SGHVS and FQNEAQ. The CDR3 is CASSRGLPWKDEQYV. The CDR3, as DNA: TGTGCCAGCAGCCGCGGACTCCCCTGGAAGGACGAGCAGTACGTC.

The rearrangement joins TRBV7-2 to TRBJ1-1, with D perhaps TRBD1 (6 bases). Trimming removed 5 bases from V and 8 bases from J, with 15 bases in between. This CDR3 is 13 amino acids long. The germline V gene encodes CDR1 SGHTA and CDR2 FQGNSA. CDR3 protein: CASSQTRDNEAFF. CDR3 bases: TGTGCCAGCAGCCAGACCCGGGACAACGAAGCTTTCTTT. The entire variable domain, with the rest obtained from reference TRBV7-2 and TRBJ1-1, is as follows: GAGVSQSPSNKVTEKGKDVELRCDPISGHTALYWYRQSLGQGLEFLIYFQGNSAPDKSGLPSDRFSAERTGGSVSTLTIQRTQQEDSAVYLCASSQTRDNEAFFGQGTRLTVV.

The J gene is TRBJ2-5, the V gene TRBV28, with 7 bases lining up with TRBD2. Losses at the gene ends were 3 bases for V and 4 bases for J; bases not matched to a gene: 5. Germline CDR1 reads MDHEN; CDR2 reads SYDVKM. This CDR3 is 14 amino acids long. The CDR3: CASSLWEGTETQYF. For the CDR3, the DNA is TGTGCCAGCAGTTTGTGGGAGGGCACAGAGACCCAGTACTTC.

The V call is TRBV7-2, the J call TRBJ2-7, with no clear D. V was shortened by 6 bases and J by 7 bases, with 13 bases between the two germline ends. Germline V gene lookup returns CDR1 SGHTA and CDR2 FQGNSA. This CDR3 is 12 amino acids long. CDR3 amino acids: CASRPPTGEQYF. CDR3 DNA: TGTGCCAGCAGACCCCCCACCGGGGAGCAGTACTTC.

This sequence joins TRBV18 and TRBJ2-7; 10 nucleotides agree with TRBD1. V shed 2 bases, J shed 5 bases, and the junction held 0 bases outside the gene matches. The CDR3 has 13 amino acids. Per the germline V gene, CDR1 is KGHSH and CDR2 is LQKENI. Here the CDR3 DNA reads TGTGCCAGCTCACCAGGGACAGGGGACGAGCAGTACGTC. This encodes CASSPGTGDEQYV.

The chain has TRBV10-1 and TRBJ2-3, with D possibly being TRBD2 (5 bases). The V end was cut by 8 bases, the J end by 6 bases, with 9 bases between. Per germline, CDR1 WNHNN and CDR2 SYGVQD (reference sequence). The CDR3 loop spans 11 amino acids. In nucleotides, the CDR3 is TGCGCCAGCGGGAGAGGGGATACGCAGTATTTT. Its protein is CASGRGDTQYF.

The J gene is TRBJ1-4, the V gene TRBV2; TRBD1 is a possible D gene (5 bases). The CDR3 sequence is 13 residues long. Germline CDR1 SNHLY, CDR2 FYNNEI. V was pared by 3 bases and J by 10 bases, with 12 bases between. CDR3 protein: CASSDLQVGKLFF. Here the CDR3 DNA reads TGTGCCAGCAGTGATTTACAGGTCGGAAAACTGTTTTTT.

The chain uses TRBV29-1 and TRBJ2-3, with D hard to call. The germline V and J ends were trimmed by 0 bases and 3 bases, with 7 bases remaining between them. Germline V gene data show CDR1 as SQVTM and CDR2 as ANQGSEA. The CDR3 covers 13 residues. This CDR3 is CSVEDLQTDTQYF. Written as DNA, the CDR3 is TGCAGCGTTGAAGATCTCCAGACAGATACGCAGTATTTT.

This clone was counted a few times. CDR3 sequence reads: CATSTRQGSYNEQFF. As DNA, the CDR3 is TGTGCCACCAGCACGAGACAGGGATCCTACAATGAGCAGTTCTTC. V is TRBV15 and J is TRBJ2-1; 7 bases are a match to TRBD1. CDR1 is LNHNV and CDR2 is YYDKDF in the germline V gene (reference sequence). V dropped 4 bases and J dropped 1; count of bases not matched to a gene: 4. This CDR3 has 15 residues.

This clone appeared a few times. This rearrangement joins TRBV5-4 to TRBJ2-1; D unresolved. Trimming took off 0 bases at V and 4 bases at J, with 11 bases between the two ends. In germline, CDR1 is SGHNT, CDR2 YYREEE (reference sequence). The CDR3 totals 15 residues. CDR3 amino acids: CASSLEYGSYNEQFF. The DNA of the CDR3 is TGTGCCAGCAGCTTGGAATACGGGTCTTACAATGAGCAGTTCTTC.

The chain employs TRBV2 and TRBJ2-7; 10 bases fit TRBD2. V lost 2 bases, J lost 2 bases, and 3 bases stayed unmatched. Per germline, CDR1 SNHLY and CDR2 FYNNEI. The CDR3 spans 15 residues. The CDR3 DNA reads TGTGCCAGCAGTGAATGGAGCGGGAGGGCCTACGAGCAGTACTTC. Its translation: CASSEWSGRAYEQYF. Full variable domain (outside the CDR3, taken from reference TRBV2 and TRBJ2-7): EPEVTQTPSHQVTQMGQEVILRCVPISNHLYFYWYRQILGQKVEFLVSFYNNEISEKSEIFDDQFSVERPDGSNFTLKIRSTKLEDSAMYFCASSEWSGRAYEQYFGPGTRLTVT.

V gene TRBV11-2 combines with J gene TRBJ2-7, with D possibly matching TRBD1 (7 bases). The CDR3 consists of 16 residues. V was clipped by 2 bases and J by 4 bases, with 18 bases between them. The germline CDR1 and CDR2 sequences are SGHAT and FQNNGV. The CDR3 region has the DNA TGTGCCAGCAGCTTACTAGGGAGGCAGGGGGGATACGAGCAGTACTTC. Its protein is CASSLLGRQGGYEQYF. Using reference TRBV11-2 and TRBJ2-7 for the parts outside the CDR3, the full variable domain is EAGVAQSPRYKIIEKRQSVAFWCNPISGHATLYWYQQILGQGPKLLIQFQNNGVVDDSQLPKDRFSAERLKGVDSTLKIQPAKLEDSAVYLCASSLLGRQGGYEQYFGPGTRLTVT.

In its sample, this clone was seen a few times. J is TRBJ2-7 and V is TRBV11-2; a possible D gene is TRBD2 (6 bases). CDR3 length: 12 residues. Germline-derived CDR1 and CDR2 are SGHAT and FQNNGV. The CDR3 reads CRGREDSYEQYV. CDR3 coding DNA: TGTAGAGGGCGGGAAGACTCCTACGAGCAGTACGTC.

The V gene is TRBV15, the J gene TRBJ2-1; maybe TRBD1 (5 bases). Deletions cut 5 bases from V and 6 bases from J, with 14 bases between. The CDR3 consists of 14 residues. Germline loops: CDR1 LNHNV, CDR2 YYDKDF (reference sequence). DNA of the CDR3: TGTGCCACCAGCGACGAGGACACGTTCAATGAGCAGTTCTTC. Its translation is CATSDEDTFNEQFF. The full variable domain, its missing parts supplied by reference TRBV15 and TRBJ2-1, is DAMVIQNPRYQVTQFGKPVTLSCSQTLNHNVMYWYQQKSSQAPKLLFHYYDKDFNNEADTPDNFQSRRPNTSFCFLDIRSPGLGDTAMYLCATSDEDTFNEQFFGPGTRLTVL.

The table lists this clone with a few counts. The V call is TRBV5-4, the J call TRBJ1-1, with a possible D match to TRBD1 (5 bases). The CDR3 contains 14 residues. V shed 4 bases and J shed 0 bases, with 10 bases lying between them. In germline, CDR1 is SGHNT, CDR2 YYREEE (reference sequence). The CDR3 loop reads CASSRGSMNTEAFF. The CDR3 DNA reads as TGTGCCAGCAGCAGGGGTTCCATGAACACTGAAGCTTTCTTT.

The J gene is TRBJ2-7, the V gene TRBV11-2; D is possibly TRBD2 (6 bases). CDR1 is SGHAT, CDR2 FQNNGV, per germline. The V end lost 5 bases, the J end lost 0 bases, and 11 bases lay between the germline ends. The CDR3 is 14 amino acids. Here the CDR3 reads CASSPGGSSYEQYV. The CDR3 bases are TGTGCCAGCAGCCCCGGGGGTTCCTCCTACGAGCAGTACGTC.